This entry lists 23 T cell receptor beta chains sequenced from one sample in a study of shared clonotypes between healthy human individuals. The repertoire was sequenced with immunoSEQ multiplex PCR; TCRdb's copy has only in-frame clones and lacks some. The sample carries approximately 980,000 clones, roughly 72% recorded once. The sequencing input was memory CD4+ T cells sorted from blood. This sample's subset: CD45RA-negative fraction. The receptors were sampled from a man aged 18 to 35 in good health.

This clone came up once. The chain is built from TRBV10-3 and TRBJ1-5; unclear D gene. The length of the CDR3 is 13 residues. V was trimmed by 8 bases and J by 4 bases, leaving 12 bases between them. The germline CDR1 and CDR2 sequences are ENHRY and SYGVKD. The CDR3 DNA sequence: TGTGCCATCTCTGCAGACCTAAATCAGCCCCAGCATTTT. Protein product: CAISADLNQPQHF.

This clone appeared a few times. The same CDR3 arises from other DNA sequences in this sample as well. The chain uses TRBV5-1 and TRBJ2-3; 7 positions agree with TRBD1. Looked up from germline, CDR1 is SGHRS and CDR2 is YFSETQ. The V segment lost 4 bases and the J segment 2 bases; nucleotides outside the gene matches: 4. CDR3 length equals 14 residues. The CDR3 here is CASSRDRLTDTQYF. In DNA form, the CDR3 reads TGCGCCAGCAGCCGGGACAGACTCACAGATACGCAGTATTTT. The full variable domain, rest sourced from reference TRBV5-1 and TRBJ2-3, is KAGVTQTPRYLIKTRGQQVTLSCSPISGHRSVSWYQQTPGQGLQFLFEYFSETQRNKGNFPGRFSGRQFSNSRSEMNVSTLELGDSALYLCASSRDRLTDTQYFGPGTRLTVL.

The chain uses TRBV5-4 and TRBJ2-2; D possibly corresponds to TRBD2 (5 bases). The CDR3 runs to 15 residues. From germline, CDR1 is SGHNT and CDR2 YYREEE (reference sequence). V lost 0 bases and J lost 4, with 10 bases in between. The CDR3 nucleotides read TGTGCCAGCAGCTTGGGCACTAGTTCCACCGGGGAGCTGTTTTTT. It is translated as CASSLGTSSTGELFF. The whole variable domain, filled in from reference TRBV5-4 and TRBJ2-2, reads ETGVTQSPTHLIKTRGQQVTLRCSSQSGHNTVSWYQQALGQGPQFIFQYYREEENGRGNFPPRFSGLQFPNYSSELNVNALELDDSALYLCASSLGTSSTGELFFGEGSRLTVL.

The V and J genes are TRBV18 and TRBJ2-7; weak D call: TRBD1 (5 bases). Trimming stripped 0 bases from V and 3 bases from J, with 6 bases between. Per germline, CDR1 KGHSH and CDR2 LQKENI. The CDR3 is 13 amino acids. As DNA, the CDR3 is TGTGCCAGCTCACCACCACAGGACTACGAGCAGTACTTC. Protein: CASSPPQDYEQYF.

The genes are TRBV18 and TRBJ2-5, with unresolved D. CDR3 length: 13 amino acids. Trimming removed 0 bases at V and 5 bases at J, with 7 bases between. The germline gives CDR1 KGHSH, CDR2 LQKENI. CDR3 loop: CASSPPAWETQYF. The CDR3 bases are TGTGCCAGCTCACCACCTGCATGGGAGACCCAGTACTTC.

The table lists this clone with a few counts. V is TRBV6-5 and J is TRBJ2-7; D unclear. With 8 bases removed from V and 2 bases from J, the gap between germline ends came to 13 bases. Germline CDR1 and CDR2: MNHEY and SVGAGI. The CDR3 spans 13 residues. This CDR3 is CASSRPAPYEQYF. CDR3 DNA: TGTGCCAGCTCAAGGCCTGCTCCCTACGAGCAGTACTTC.

The V call is TRBV2, the J call TRBJ2-4, with a possible D match to TRBD2 (7 bases). V was trimmed by 3 bases and J by 0 bases, leaving 18 bases between them. The germline gives CDR1 SNHLY, CDR2 FYNNEI. This CDR3 comprises 18 residues. The CDR3 DNA reads TGTGCCAGCAGTGAGGGGGCGGGGGCCACGGTAGCCAAAAACATTCAGTACTTC. This gives the protein CASSEGAGATVAKNIQYF. The variable domain in full, with the rest retrieved from reference TRBV2 and TRBJ2-4, is EPEVTQTPSHQVTQMGQEVILRCVPISNHLYFYWYRQILGQKVEFLVSFYNNEISEKSEIFDDQFSVERPDGSNFTLKIRSTKLEDSAMYFCASSEGAGATVAKNIQYFGAGTRLSVL.

Details on this clone: Other DNA sequences in this sample translate to the same CDR3. J is TRBJ2-5 and V is TRBV9; D possibly corresponds to TRBD2 (6 bases). CDR1 and CDR2 (germline): SGDLS, YYNGEE. V shed 5 bases and J shed 5 bases, with 16 bases lying between them. This CDR3 contains 14 residues. DNA for the CDR3: TGTGCCAGCAGTGTAAACAGCGGAGGGGAGACCCAGTACTTC. It encodes CASSVNSGGETQYF. Together with reference TRBV9 and TRBJ2-5, the CDR3 gives the full variable domain: DSGVTQTPKHLITATGQRVTLRCSPRSGDLSVYWYQQSLDQGLQFLIQYYNGEERAKGNILERFSAQQFPDLHSELNLSSLELGDSALYFCASSVNSGGETQYFGPGTRLLVL.

The chain recombines TRBV7-8 with TRBJ1-3, with TRBD1 as a possible D gene (5 bases). Germline loops: CDR1 SGHVS, CDR2 FQNEAQ. This CDR3 has 15 residues. V lost 6 bases, J lost 5 bases, and 17 bases lay in between. CDR3 residues: CASSRDRGGRNTIYF. CDR3 DNA: TGTGCCAGCAGTCGAGATCGGGGCGGGAGAAACACCATATATTTT. Complete variable domain (other parts from reference TRBV7-8 and TRBJ1-3): GAGVSQSPRYKVAKRGQDVALRCDPISGHVSLFWYQQALGQGPEFLTYFQNEAQLDKSGLPSDRFFAERPEGSVSTLKIQRTQQEDSAVYLCASSRDRGGRNTIYFGEGSWLTVV.

CDR3: CASSLGGSLTDTQYF. CDR3 coding DNA: TGTGCCAGCAGCCTTGGGGGCTCCCTCACAGATACGCAGTATTTT. This chain links TRBV14 with TRBJ2-3, with D perhaps matching TRBD1 (6 bases). The CDR3 totals 15 residues. Looked up from germline, CDR1 is SGHDN and CDR2 is FVKESK. Trimming removed 4 bases at V and 2 bases at J, with 13 bases between.

The chain employs TRBV5-1 and TRBJ1-1, with 7 bases that match TRBD1. This CDR3 is built from 13 residues. Germline lookup yields CDR1 SGHRS and CDR2 YFSETQ. Losses at the gene ends were 3 bases for V and 4 bases for J; bases not matched to a gene: 3. Written as DNA, the CDR3 is TGCGCCAGCAGCTCAGGACAGGCCACTGAAGCTTTCTTT. Protein product: CASSSGQATEAFF.

This clone was detected many times. V gene TRBV2 combines with J gene TRBJ2-1; D is perhaps TRBD2 (5 bases). Germline-derived CDR1 and CDR2 are SNHLY and FYNNEI. CDR3 size: 12 residues. The germline V and J ends were trimmed by 5 bases and 8 bases, with 10 bases remaining between them. CDR3 residues: CASSIALDEQFF. CDR3 DNA sequence: TGTGCCAGCAGTATAGCGTTGGATGAGCAGTTCTTC.

This clone was counted only a few times. The chain uses TRBV19 and TRBJ1-2; the D is unclear. The CDR3 runs to 13 residues. The ends were cut back, 5 bases at V and 2 bases at J, with 9 bases in the middle. Germline V gene sequence: CDR1 LNHDA, CDR2 SQIVND (reference sequence). CDR3 bases: TGTGCCAGTAGTCGTTCCCGAAACTATGGCTACACCTTC. The encoded protein is CASSRSRNYGYTF.

This clone was counted ten times or more. The chain combines TRBV28 with TRBJ2-1; D tentatively fits TRBD1 or TRBD2 (5 bases each). The CDR3 totals 16 residues. V was trimmed by 6 bases and J by 3 bases, leaving 18 bases between them. Germline values: CDR1 MDHEN, CDR2 SYDVKM. The CDR3 bases are TGTGCCAGCAGCGAGGTGGGGGTAGGGAGCTACAATGAGCAGTTCTTC. As protein: CASSEVGVGSYNEQFF.

The chain couples TRBV19 to TRBJ2-5, with TRBD2 matching 8 bases. This CDR3 is 13 amino acids long. The V gene's germline CDR1 is LNHDA and CDR2 SQIVND (reference sequence). Trimming removed 5 bases from V and 7 bases from J; junction bases left unmatched: 6. CDR3: CASSPGTRGTQYF. DNA for the CDR3: TGTGCCAGTAGTCCCGGGACTAGAGGGACCCAGTACTTC.

This chain joins TRBV5-1 and TRBJ2-5; D remains unclear. This CDR3 is built from 13 residues. Germline CDR1 SGHRS, CDR2 YFSETQ. Trimming removed 0 bases from V and 4 bases from J, with 7 bases in between. In DNA, the CDR3 is TGCGCCAGCAGCTTGGTTGTACCAGAGACCCAGTACTTC. It codes for CASSLVVPETQYF.

The rearrangement joins TRBV6-1 to TRBJ1-3; D is ambiguous. The CDR3 extends over 17 amino acids. CDR1 MNHNS and CDR2 SASEGT come from the germline V gene. Trimming shortened V by 1 base and J by 0 bases, and 13 bases separated the two germline ends. The CDR3 DNA follows: TGTGCCAGCAGTGAAGTCTTAGTGGGGAACTCTGGAAACACCATATATTTT. As protein: CASSEVLVGNSGNTIYF.

This clone was detected only once. The rearrangement links TRBV7-2 to TRBJ2-2; the match to TRBD2 covers 10 bases. Germline V gene sequence: CDR1 SGHTA, CDR2 FQGNSA. The CDR3 is 16 amino acids. With V trimmed by 1 base and J by 4 bases, 3 bases remained unmatched. CDR3 in amino acids: CASSLGLAGVTGELFF. CDR3 bases: TGTGCCAGCAGCTTAGGGCTAGCGGGAGTCACCGGGGAGCTGTTTTTT.

J is TRBJ2-5 and V is TRBV5-1; D is possibly TRBD1 or TRBD2 (5 bases each). This CDR3 has 16 residues. Germline CDR1 is SGHRS and CDR2 is YFSETQ. Trimming pared 4 bases from V and 5 bases from J, leaving 21 bases between. CDR3 sequence (DNA): TGCGCCAGCAGCCCGGGTGCCGCAGGGAGTGAGGAGACCCAGTACTTC. Encoded protein: CASSPGAAGSEETQYF. Filled out from reference TRBV5-1 and TRBJ2-5, the complete variable domain reads KAGVTQTPRYLIKTRGQQVTLSCSPISGHRSVSWYQQTPGQGLQFLFEYFSETQRNKGNFPGRFSGRQFSNSRSEMNVSTLELGDSALYLCASSPGAAGSEETQYFGPGTRLLVL.

This chain joins TRBV6-1 and TRBJ2-1, with D perhaps assigned TRBD1 or TRBD2 (5 bases each). V lost 5 bases and J 6 bases, leaving 14 bases between the germline ends. Germline values: CDR1 MNHNS, CDR2 SASEGT. The CDR3 loop spans 14 amino acids. CDR3 in DNA: TGTGCCAGCAGTTTCTGGGGGACCTTCAATGAGCAGTTCTTC. Translation: CASSFWGTFNEQFF.

V gene TRBV6-1 combines with J gene TRBJ2-3; tentatively, D is TRBD1 or TRBD2 (6 bases each). CDR1 and CDR2 from the germline V gene are MNHNS and SASEGT. Trimming took 4 bases from V and 0 from J, leaving 11 bases between them. The CDR3 runs 15 residues. The CDR3 DNA follows: TGTGCCAGCAGTGGGAGAGGGGGGAGCACAGATACGCAGTATTTT. Protein product: CASSGRGGSTDTQYF.

V gene TRBV7-2 combines with J gene TRBJ2-7, with D unclear. The CDR3 is made up of 15 amino acids. Germline values: CDR1 SGHTA, CDR2 FQGNSA. V was trimmed by 1 base and J by 2 bases, leaving 12 bases between them. Here the CDR3 DNA reads TGTGCCAGCAGCTTAGGATCGCGCGGAACCTACGAGCAGTACTTC. Amino acids: CASSLGSRGTYEQYF.

The chain employs TRBV4-1 and TRBJ1-6, with a possible D match to TRBD1 (5 bases). The CDR3 totals 17 residues. V was trimmed by 4 bases and J by 4 bases, leaving 17 bases between them. The germline V gene encodes CDR1 MGHRA and CDR2 YSYEKL. This chain's CDR3 is CASSREPGTPYNSPLHF. The CDR3 DNA sequence: TGCGCCAGCAGCCGAGAGCCCGGGACGCCTTATAATTCACCCCTCCACTTT.